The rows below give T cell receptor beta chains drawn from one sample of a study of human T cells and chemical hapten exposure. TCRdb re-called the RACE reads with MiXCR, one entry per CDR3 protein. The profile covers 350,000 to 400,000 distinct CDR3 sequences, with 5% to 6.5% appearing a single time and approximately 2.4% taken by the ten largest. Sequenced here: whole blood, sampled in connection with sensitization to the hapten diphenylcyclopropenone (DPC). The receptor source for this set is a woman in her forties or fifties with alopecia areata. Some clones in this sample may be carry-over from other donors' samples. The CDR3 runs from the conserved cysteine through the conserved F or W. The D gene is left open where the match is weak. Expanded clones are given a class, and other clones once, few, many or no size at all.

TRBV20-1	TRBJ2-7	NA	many	CSVKGMYEQYF	TGCAGCGTAAAGGGGATGTACGAGCAGTACTTC
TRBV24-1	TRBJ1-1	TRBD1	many	CATSDKGDSRGTEAFF	TGTGCCACCAGTGATAAAGGGGACAGTCGAGGCACTGAAGCTTTCTTT
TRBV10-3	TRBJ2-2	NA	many	CAISGGSPNTGELFF	TGTGCCATCAGTGGTGGTAGCCCGAACACCGGGGAGCTGTTTTTT
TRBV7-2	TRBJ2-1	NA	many	CASSLPGLPVANEQFF	TGTGCCAGCAGCTTACCGGGACTCCCGGTAGCGAATGAGCAGTTCTTC
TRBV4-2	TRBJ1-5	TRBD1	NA	CASSQDTGDRQPQHF	TGTGCCAGCAGCCAAGATACAGGGGATCGACAGCCCCAGCATTTT
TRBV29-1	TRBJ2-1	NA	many	CSVETQRQFF	TGCAGCGTTGAAACACAGAGGCAGTTCTTC
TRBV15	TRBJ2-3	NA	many	CATSPGPDTQYF	TGTGCCACCAGCCCGGGGCCAGATACGCAGTATTTT
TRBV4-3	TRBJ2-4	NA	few	CASSQDRLMLPGQPLAKNIQYF	TGCGCCAGCAGCCAAGATCGATTAATGTTGCCGGGACAACCCCTAGCCAAAAACATTCAGTACTTC
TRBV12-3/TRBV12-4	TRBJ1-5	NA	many	CASSFPDNQPQHF	TGTGCCAGCAGTTTCCCGGACAATCAGCCCCAGCATTTT
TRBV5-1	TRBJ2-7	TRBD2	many	CASPGLAGAGNEQYF	TGCGCCAGCCCCGGACTAGCGGGAGCGGGAAACGAGCAGTACTTC
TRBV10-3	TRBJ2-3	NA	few	CAISLTVSTDTQYF	TGTGCCATCAGCTTGACAGTTAGCACAGATACGCAGTATTTT
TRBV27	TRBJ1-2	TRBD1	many	CASSSSGGPYGYTF	TGTGCCAGCAGTTCCTCAGGGGGCCCCTATGGCTACACCTTC
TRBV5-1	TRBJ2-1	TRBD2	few	CASSLAGIAGGNEQFF	TGCGCCAGCAGCTTGGCCGGAATAGCGGGAGGCAATGAGCAGTTCTTC
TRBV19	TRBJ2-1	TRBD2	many	CASSIPGGSPGTSGYNEQFF	TGTGCCAGTAGTATCCCCGGGGGTTCACCCGGGACTAGCGGATACAATGAGCAGTTCTTC
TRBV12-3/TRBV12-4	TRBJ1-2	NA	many	CASSQSNYGYTF	TGTGCCAGCAGTCAAAGTAACTATGGCTACACCTTC
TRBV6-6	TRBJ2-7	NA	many	CASSYGGTPPYEQYF	TGTGCCAGCAGTTACGGCGGGACACCTCCCTACGAGCAGTACTTC
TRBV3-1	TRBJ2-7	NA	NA	CASSQVRRQPYEQYF	TGTGCCAGCAGCCAAGTAAGAAGACAGCCATACGAGCAGTACTTC
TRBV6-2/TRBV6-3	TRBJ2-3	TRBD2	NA	CASFSSTSGASTDTQYF	TGTGCCAGCTTTTCATCAACTAGCGGTGCTAGCACAGATACGCAGTATTTT
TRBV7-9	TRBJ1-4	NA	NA	CASSVGSGNEKLFF	TGTGCCAGCAGTGTGGGGTCGGGTAATGAAAAACTGTTTTTT
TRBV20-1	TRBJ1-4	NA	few	CSAPLGGFGEKLFF	TGCAGTGCTCCCCTTGGAGGGTTTGGGGAAAAACTGTTTTTT
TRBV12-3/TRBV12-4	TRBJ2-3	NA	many	CASSLVPGSTDTQYF	TGTGCCAGCAGTTTAGTACCGGGGAGCACAGATACGCAGTATTTT
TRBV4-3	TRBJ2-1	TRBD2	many	CASSRLAGVPPLF	TGCGCCAGCAGCCGGTTAGCGGGAGTCCCCCCACTCTTC
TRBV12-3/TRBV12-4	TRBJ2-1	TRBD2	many	CASRLGAGGTNNEQFF	TGTGCCAGCAGGTTGGGAGCGGGAGGGACAAACAATGAGCAGTTCTTC
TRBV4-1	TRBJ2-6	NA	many	CASSPPTGANVLTF	TGCGCCAGCAGCCCCCCAACCGGGGCCAACGTCCTGACTTTC
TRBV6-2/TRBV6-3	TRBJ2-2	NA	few	CASSYMRGDTGELFF	TGTGCCAGCAGTTATATGAGGGGGGACACCGGGGAGCTGTTTTTT